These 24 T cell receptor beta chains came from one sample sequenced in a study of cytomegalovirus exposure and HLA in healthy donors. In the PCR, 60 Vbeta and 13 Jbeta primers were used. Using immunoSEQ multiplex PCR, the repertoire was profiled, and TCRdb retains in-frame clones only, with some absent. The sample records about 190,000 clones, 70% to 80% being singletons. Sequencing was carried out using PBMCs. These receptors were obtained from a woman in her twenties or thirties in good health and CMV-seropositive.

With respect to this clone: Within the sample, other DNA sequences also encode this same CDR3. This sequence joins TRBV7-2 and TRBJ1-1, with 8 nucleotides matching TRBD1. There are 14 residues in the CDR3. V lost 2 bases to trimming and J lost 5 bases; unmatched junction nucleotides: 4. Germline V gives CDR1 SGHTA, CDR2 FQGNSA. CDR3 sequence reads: CASSLQGARTEAFF. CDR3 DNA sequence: TGTGCCAGCAGCTTACAGGGGGCCAGGACTGAAGCTTTCTTT.

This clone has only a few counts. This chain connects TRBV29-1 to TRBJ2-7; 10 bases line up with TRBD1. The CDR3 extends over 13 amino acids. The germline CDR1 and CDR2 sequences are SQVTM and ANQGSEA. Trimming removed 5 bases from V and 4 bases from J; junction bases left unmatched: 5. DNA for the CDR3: TGCAGCGTTCAAGGACAGGGGGTTTACGAGCAGTACTTC. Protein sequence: CSVQGQGVYEQYF.

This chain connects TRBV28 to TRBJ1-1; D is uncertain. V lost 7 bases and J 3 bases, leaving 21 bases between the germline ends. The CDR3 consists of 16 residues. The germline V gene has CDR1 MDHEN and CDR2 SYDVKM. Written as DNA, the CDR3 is TGTGCCAGCACATCACTACACCCAAGACGATACACTGAAGCTTTCTTT. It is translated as CASTSLHPRRYTEAFF.

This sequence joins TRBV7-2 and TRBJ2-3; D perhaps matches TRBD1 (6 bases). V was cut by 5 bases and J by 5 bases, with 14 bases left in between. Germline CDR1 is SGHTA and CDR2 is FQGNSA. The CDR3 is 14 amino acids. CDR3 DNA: TGTGCCAGCAGCATCAGGGGTGGGAGAGATACGCAGTATTTT. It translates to CASSIRGGRDTQYF.

The DNA for the CDR3 is TGTGCCAGCAGCCTCGAGGGGGCAGCTAATGAAAAACTGTTTTTT. It encodes CASSLEGAANEKLFF. The chain couples TRBV9 to TRBJ1-4, with 7 nucleotides matching TRBD1. Germline CDR1 reads SGDLS; CDR2 reads YYNGEE. V lost 4 bases and J lost 3; bases outside the gene matches: 6. CDR3 length equals 15 residues.

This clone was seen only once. The DNA for the CDR3 is TGCGCCAGCAGCTTGGTGGGGACAGGCAACTCTGGGGCCAACGTCCTGACTTTC. Translated, it gives CASSLVGTGNSGANVLTF. The chain recombines TRBV5-1 with TRBJ2-6; 8 bases match TRBD1. This CDR3 is built from 18 residues. Looked up from germline, CDR1 is SGHRS and CDR2 is YFSETQ. J lost 0 bases, V lost 0 bases, and 5 bases had no gene match.

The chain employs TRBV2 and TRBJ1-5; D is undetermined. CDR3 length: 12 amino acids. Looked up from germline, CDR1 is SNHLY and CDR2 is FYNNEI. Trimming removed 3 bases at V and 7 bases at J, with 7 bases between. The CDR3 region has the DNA TGTGCCAGCAGTGACGCGCTCCAGCCCCAGCATTTT. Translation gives CASSDALQPQHF.

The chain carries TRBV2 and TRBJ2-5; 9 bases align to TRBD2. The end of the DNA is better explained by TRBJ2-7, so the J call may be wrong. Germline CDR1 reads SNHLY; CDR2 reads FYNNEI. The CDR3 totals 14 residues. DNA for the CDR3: TGTGCCAGCAGGGCGGGAGGGACCAGCTACGAGCAGTACTTC. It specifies CASRAGGTSYEQYF.

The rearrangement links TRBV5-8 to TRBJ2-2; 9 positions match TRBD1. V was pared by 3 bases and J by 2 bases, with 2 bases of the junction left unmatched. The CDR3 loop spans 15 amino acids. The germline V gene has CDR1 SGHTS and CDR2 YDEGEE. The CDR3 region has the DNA TGTGCCAGCAGCTGGGACAGGGAAAACACCGGGGAGCTGTTTTTT. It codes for CASSWDRENTGELFF.

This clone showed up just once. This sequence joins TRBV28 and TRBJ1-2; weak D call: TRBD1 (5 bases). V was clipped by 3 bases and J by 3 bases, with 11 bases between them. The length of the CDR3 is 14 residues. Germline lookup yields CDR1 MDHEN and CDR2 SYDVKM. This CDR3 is CASSFRGLDYGYTF. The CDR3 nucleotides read TGTGCCAGCAGTTTTAGGGGTTTGGACTATGGCTACACCTTC.

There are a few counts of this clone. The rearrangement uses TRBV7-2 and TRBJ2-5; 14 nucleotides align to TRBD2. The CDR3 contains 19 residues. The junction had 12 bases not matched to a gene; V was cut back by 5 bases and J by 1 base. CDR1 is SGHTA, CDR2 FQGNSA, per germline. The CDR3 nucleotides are TGTGCCAGCAGCCCTACGAGACTAGCGGGGGGGCTGTTCCAAGAGACCCAGTACTTC. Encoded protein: CASSPTRLAGGLFQETQYF.

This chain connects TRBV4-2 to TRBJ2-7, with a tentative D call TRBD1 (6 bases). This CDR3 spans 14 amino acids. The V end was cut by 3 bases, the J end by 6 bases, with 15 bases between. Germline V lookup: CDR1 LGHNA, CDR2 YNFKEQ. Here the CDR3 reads CASSQGITGPEQYF. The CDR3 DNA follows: TGTGCCAGCAGCCAGGGTATCACAGGGCCCGAGCAGTACTTC.

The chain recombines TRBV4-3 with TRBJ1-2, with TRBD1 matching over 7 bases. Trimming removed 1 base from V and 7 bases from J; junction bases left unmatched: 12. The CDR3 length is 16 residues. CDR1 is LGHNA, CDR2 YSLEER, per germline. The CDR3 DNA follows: TGCGCCAGCAGCCAAGTGGGGGGACAGCCTGAAATTGGCTACACCTTC. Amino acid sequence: CASSQVGGQPEIGYTF.

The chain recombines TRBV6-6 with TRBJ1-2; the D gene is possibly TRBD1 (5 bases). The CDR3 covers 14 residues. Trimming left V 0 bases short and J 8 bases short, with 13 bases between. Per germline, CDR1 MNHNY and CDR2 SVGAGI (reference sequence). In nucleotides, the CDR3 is TGTGCCAGCAGTTACTCCTCCGGGACTTCCGGCTACACCTTC. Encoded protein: CASSYSSGTSGYTF.

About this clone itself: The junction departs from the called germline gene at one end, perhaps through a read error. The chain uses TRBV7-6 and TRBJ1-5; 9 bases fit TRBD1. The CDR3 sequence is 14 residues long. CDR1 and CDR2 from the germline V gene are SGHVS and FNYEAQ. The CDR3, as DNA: TGTGCCAGCGGCTTAGGGGACAGGGTCAAGCCCCAGCATTTT. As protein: CASGLGDRVKPQHF.

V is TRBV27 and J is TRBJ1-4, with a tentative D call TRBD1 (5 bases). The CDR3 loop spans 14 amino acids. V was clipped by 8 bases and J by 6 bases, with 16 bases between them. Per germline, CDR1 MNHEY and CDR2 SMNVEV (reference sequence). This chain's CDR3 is CASSPVGGYEKLFF. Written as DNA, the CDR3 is TGTGCCAGCTCTCCGGTTGGGGGGTATGAAAAACTGTTTTTT.

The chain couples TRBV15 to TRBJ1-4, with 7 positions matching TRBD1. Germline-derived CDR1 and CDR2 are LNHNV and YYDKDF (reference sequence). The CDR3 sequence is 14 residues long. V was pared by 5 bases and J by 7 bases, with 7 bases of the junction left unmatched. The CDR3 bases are TGTGCCACCAGCTTTGGGCAGGGGGGTGAAAAACTGTTTTTT. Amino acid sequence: CATSFGQGGEKLFF.

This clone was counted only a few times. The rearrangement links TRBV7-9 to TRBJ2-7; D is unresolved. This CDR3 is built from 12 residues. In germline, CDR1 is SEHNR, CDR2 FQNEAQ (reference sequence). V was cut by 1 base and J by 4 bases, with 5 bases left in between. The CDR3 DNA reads TGTGCCAGCAGCTTAGGAGCTTACGAGCAGTACTTC. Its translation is CASSLGAYEQYF.

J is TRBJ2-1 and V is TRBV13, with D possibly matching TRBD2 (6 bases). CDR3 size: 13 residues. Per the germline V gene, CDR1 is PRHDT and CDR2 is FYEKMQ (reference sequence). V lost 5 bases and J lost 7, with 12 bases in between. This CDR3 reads CASSETGVNEQFF. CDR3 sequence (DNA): TGTGCCAGCAGCGAGACGGGGGTTAATGAGCAGTTCTTC.

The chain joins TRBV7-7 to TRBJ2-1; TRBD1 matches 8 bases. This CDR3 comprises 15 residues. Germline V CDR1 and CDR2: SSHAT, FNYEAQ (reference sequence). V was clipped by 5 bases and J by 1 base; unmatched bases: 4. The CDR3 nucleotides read TGTGCCAGCAGCCAACAGGGGGGATCCTACAATGAGCAGTTCTTC. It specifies CASSQQGGSYNEQFF.

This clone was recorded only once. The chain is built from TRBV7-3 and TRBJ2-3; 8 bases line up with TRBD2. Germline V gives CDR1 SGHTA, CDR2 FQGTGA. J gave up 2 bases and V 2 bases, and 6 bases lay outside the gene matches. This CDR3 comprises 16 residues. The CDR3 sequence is CASSLGAGGPTDTQYF. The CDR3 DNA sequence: TGTGCCAGCAGCTTAGGCGCGGGGGGCCCCACAGATACGCAGTATTTT.

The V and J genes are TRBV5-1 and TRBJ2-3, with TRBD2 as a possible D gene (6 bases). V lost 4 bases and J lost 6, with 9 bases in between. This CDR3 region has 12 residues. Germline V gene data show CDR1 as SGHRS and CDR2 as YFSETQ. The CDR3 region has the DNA TGCGCCAGCAGCCAGGAGGGGGATACGCAGTATTTT. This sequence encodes CASSQEGDTQYF.

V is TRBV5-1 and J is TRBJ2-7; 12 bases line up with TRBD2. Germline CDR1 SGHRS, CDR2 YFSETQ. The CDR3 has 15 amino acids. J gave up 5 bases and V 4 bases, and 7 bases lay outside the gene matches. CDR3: CASSELAGGAHEQYF. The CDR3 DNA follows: TGCGCCAGCAGCGAACTAGCGGGAGGTGCCCACGAGCAGTACTTC. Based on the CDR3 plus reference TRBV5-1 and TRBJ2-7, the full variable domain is KAGVTQTPRYLIKTRGQQVTLSCSPISGHRSVSWYQQTPGQGLQFLFEYFSETQRNKGNFPGRFSGRQFSNSRSEMNVSTLELGDSALYLCASSELAGGAHEQYFGPGTRLTVT.

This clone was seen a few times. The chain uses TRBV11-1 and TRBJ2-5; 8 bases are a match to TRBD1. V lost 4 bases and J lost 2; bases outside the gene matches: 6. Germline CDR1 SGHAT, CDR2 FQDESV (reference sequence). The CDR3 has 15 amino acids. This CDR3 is CASSSGDRPQETQYF. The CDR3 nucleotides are TGTGCCAGCAGCTCCGGGGACAGGCCTCAAGAGACCCAGTACTTC.